This T cell receptor (beta chain) was captured in a study of T-cell memory formation after mild COVID-19. Study results and limitations: Pre-infection memory held some responding clones, suggesting pre-existing cross-reactive T cells responded. Largely, contracting CD4+ clones fell within CM and EM, and contracting CD8+ clones within EMRA.

This clonotype was observed many times. Its antigen is unidentified. CDR1 and CDR2 (germline): SGHTA, FQGTGA. The J segment lost 7 bases and the V segment lost 2 bases, leaving 5 bases of the junction unmatched. The CDR3 consists of 15 residues. One entry per CDR3 protein results from TCRdb running MiXCR on the 5' RACE reads. This table holds 30,000 to 45,000 distinct CDR3 sequences, 10% to 12% found once. The sample was PBMCs or a T cell subset sorted from them (not recorded which). This sequence originates from a man aged 18 to 29 who had mild COVID-19 (a few samples of this study predate the infection). Cell type and time point are not known. The V and J genes are TRBV7-3 and TRBJ2-2; 9 bases align to TRBD1. In DNA, the CDR3 is TGTGCCAGCAGCTTAGGGGGACAGGGAATCGGGGAGCTGTTTTTT. Translated: CASSLGGQGIGELFF.